The 4 T cell receptor beta chains below were found in one sample sequenced in a study of blood T cells in healthy people across ages. PCR was performed a second time for 7 to 11 cycles using a sample-barcoded 5' primer and a J-beta primer mix. TCRdb analysed the 5' RACE reads with MiXCR anew, one entry per CDR3 protein. The table records approximately 1.5 million distinct CDR3 sequences, around 35% of them present only once. Sequences were obtained from blood. These TCRs come from a woman between 25 and 40 years old in good health.

The chain is built from TRBV7-9 and TRBJ1-1, with a tentative D call TRBD1 (5 bases). The CDR3 extends over 15 amino acids. Trimming removed 5 bases at V and 0 bases at J, with 13 bases between. Germline V CDR1 and CDR2: SEHNR, FQNEAQ (reference sequence). CDR3 DNA sequence: TGTGCCAGCAGCCCCACGTGGGGGATGAACACTGAAGCTTTCTTT. This codes for CASSPTWGMNTEAFF. Full variable domain (remainder filled in from reference TRBV7-9 and TRBJ1-1): DTGVSQNPRHKITKRGQNVTFRCDPISEHNRLYWYRQTLGQGPEFLTYFQNEAQLEKSRLLSDRFSAERPKGSFSTLEIQRTEQGDSAMYLCASSPTWGMNTEAFFGQGTRLTVV.

This clonotype came up a few times. The chain is built from TRBV28 and TRBJ2-7; D possibly corresponds to TRBD2 (5 bases). The CDR3 is 14 amino acids. The germline V gene has CDR1 MDHEN and CDR2 SYDVKM. The V end was cut by 6 bases, the J end by 7 bases, with 19 bases between. This CDR3 is CASSLRTRPEEQYF. Here the CDR3 DNA reads TGTGCCAGCAGCCTTCGGACTCGCCCCGAGGAGCAGTACTTC.

This chain connects TRBV12-3 or TRBV12-4 to TRBJ2-3, with 7 bases that match TRBD2. This CDR3 contains 15 residues. The V gene end was trimmed by 4 bases and the J gene end by 4 bases; junction bases not matched to a gene: 8. As DNA, the CDR3 is TGTGCCAGCAGTTCGGGCGGGAGAATCGCAGATACGCAGTATTTT. It encodes CASSSGGRIADTQYF.

Remarks on this clonotype: A read error is possible here, since a much larger clone lies one base away. The rearrangement links TRBV20-1 to TRBJ1-2; D is uncertain. Deletions cut 6 bases from V and 13 bases from J, with 18 bases between. This CDR3 comprises 11 residues. Germline V gene sequence: CDR1 DFQATT, CDR2 SNEGSKA (reference sequence). In DNA, the CDR3 is TGCAGTGCCAAAGTCCTCGAGAGCTGCACCTTC. Protein sequence: CSAKVLESCTF.